This T cell receptor (beta chain) was sequenced during a study of blood T cell repertoires in COVID-19 (TCRdb year 2020). About the investigation overall: Collaborator samples came from the United States, Italy and Spain and covered acute and convalescent phases of COVID-19. Deeply sampled blood TCRbeta repertoires from subjects exposed to, actively infected with, or recovered from COVID-19 were included in the dataset. The material from the prospective study consisted of cDNA or gDNA derived from T cells, B-cell-depleted T cells, or PBMCs. The sample metadata nearly always contained a de-identified subject ID, COVID-19 status, age in years and sex. HLA class I and class II types, where available, came from metadata supplied by the sample provider rather than from assay-based typing. The samples were drawn from two sources: the first 160 participants of the ongoing ImmuneRACE study, and 1,200 or so subjects contributed by 6 global collaborators. The repertoires were released in a freely available public database meant as a resource for research on the immune response to SARS-CoV-2.

What the research found in general, with its limitations: Clinical and demographic metadata were provided uncurated, with the amount varying by source and participant.

Whole blood was collected in K2EDTA tubes by collaborating institutions according to the institutions' own protocols. For TCRbeta analysis, collaborator samples were shipped as frozen whole blood, as isolated PBMCs, or as DNA extracted from either sample type. Concerning this clone: The target of this receptor is not known. Base-call qualities are not available, and no considerably larger clone is one nucleotide away.

TCRbeta CDR3 regions were amplified from genomic DNA using the immunoSEQ Assay, a bias-controlled multiplex PCR. Under the source paper's analysis protocol: Nucleated cell counts per sample were estimated from amplification of reference gene primers within the assay. To quantify the absolute abundance of each unique TCRbeta CDR3 rearrangement, sequence reads were collapsed and filtered. For each sample, productive Simpson clonality was calculated as the square root of Simpson's diversity index over productive rearrangements. Imported from immuneACCESS, the table was reduced by TCRdb to in-frame sequences with V and J called. These copies leave out some clones; in studies compared against another copy, an unresolved V gene accounts for under half, and the cause of the remainder is not known. V and J calls and clone size are copied from that table; D and trimming were computed from the DNA. This sample comprises some 280,000 clones, approximately 80% of them detected only once. The ten biggest clones cover around 3.9% of the sample.

The CDR3 spans 15 residues, from the cysteine through the phenylalanine. Only the CDR3 part of the read is kept: 45 bases, read in frame from the first base. Looking up the germline V gene yields CDR1 SGDLS and CDR2 YYNGEE. Germline trimming: 0 bases from V, 7 bases from J; junction bases outside gene matches: 3. Recombination joined TRBV9 with TRBJ2-3, with TRBD2 matching 12 junction bases. Sequencing was performed on peripheral blood. The receptor was isolated from a woman aged 45-65 years with active or convalescent COVID-19. The base sequence is TGTGCCAGCAGCGTAGTGACTAGCGGGAGTAATACGCAGTATTTT. Its protein reads: CASSVVTSGSNTQYF. The full variable domain, completed from the reference TRBV9 and TRBJ2-3 proteins outside the CDR3, reads DSGVTQTPKHLITATGQRVTLRCSPRSGDLSVYWYQQSLDQGLQFLIQYYNGEERAKGNILERFSAQQFPDLHSELNLSSLELGDSALYFCASSVVTSGSNTQYFGPGTRLTVL.